The T cell receptor beta chain under discussion was sequenced for a study of regulatory T cells in long-lasting Graves disease. Arm-PCR of CDR3 regions and iRepertoire HTBI primers were the basis on which TCR beta libraries were built. TCRdb used MiXCR to reprocess the multiplex PCR reads, holding one entry per CDR3 protein. The repertoire holds 400,000 or so distinct CDR3 sequences, around 24% seen once, with approximately 25% in the top ten. The CDR3 spans 16 residues. Germline V gene data show CDR1 as LNHDA and CDR2 as SQIVND (reference sequence). Trimming took off 6 bases at V and 2 bases at J, with 20 bases between the two ends. This clonotype has just a few counts. Time point reported: persistent/refractory GD, antithyroid drugs over 5 years with positive TRAb. PBMCs provided the RNA from which the TCR library was made.

Source: peripheral blood mononuclear cells (PBMCs), taken when the disease was refractory, from a patient treated with antithyroid drugs. The rearrangement joins TRBV19 to TRBJ2-7; possible D gene TRBD1, 6 bases. The receptor comes from a female donor with Graves disease. This CDR3 reads CASRKPGQLITYEQYF. The CDR3 DNA reads as TGTGCCAGTAGAAAACCGGGACAACTAATAACCTACGAGCAGTACTTC.